This TCR beta chain was obtained from a study of vaccination effects on CD4 cells after COVID-19. The wider study: Post-vaccine specimens were collected at a median of 72 days following the second dose.

The study, taken as a whole, reports: At late timepoints after vaccination, vaccine- and infection-induced clones shrank markedly.

TCRdb's table, derived via immunoSEQ multiplex PCR, lists solely in-frame clones and lacks some. The sample holds roughly 43,000 clones; around three quarters are singletons and the top ten take approximately 16%. ViraFEST used viral peptide pools to expand antigen-specific CD4+ T cells before sequencing. Isolating CD4+ T cells followed approximately nine days of culture. Each participant was administered two doses of either the BNT162b2 or the mRNA-1273 vaccine. Having tested negative for nucleocapsid antibodies, the vaccine recipients showed no prior SARS-CoV-2 infection. Remarks on this clone: Its antigen is undetermined.

J was trimmed by 0 bases and V by 6 bases; bases with no gene match: 4. Germline V lookup: CDR1 SEHNR, CDR2 FQNEAQ (reference sequence). The CDR3 loop spans 15 amino acids. This TCR came from a human donor who received a COVID-19 vaccine. This chain connects TRBV7-9 to TRBJ1-1, with 10 bases aligning to TRBD1. Here the sequenced sample was CD4+ T cells from PBMCs cultured with HCoV-OC43 spike peptides, taken after COVID-19 vaccination. The subset was: HCoV-OC43 spike overlapping peptide pool stimulation. The CDR3 is CASSRQGALNTEAFF. The DNA for the CDR3 is TGTGCCAGCAGTCGACAGGGGGCCTTGAACACTGAAGCTTTCTTT.